The sample holds a few counts of the clone carrying this T cell receptor beta chain. Its antigen remains unknown. This sample is part of a study of T-cell memory formation after mild COVID-19. Regarding the study as a whole: Pre-infection memory showed some responding clones, and this suggested that cross-reactive memory joined.

Each CDR3 protein gets one entry after TCRdb re-called the 5' RACE reads with MiXCR. The table has a few hundred thousand distinct CDR3 sequences, about 15% seen once; the top ten hold more than 20%. The CDR3 totals 13 residues. V was cut by 10 bases and J by 10 bases, with 17 bases left in between. CDR1 and CDR2 from the germline V gene are SGHVS and FQNEAQ. The V gene is TRBV7-8, the J gene TRBJ1-6, with TRBD1 as a possible D gene (6 bases). The sample taken for sequencing was PBMCs or a T cell subset sorted from them (not recorded which). This clonotype originated in a young man who had mild COVID-19 (a few samples of this study predate the infection). Cell type and time point are not known. The CDR3 nucleotides are TGTGCCACCCGTCAGGGGCTTAGGTCACCCCTCCACTTT. Its protein is CATRQGLRSPLHF.